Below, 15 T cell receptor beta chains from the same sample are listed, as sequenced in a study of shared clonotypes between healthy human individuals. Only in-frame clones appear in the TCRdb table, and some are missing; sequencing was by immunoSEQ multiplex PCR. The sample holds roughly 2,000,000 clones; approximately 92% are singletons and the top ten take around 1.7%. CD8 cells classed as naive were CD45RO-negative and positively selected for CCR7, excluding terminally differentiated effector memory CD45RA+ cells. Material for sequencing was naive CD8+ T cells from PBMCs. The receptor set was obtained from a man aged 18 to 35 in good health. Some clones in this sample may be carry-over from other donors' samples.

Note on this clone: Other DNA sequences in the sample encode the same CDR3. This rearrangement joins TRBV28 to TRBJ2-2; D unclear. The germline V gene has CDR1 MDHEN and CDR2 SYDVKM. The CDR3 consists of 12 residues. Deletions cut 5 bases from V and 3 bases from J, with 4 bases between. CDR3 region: CASSPYTGELFF. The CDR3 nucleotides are TGTGCCAGCAGTCCCTACACCGGGGAGCTGTTTTTT.

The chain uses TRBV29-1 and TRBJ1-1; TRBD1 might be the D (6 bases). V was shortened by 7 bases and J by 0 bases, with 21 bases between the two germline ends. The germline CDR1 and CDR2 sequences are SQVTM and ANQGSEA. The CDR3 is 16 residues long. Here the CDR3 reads CSARGGNLIMNTEAFF. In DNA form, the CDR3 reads TGCAGCGCACGGGGGGGCAACCTTATAATGAACACTGAAGCTTTCTTT.

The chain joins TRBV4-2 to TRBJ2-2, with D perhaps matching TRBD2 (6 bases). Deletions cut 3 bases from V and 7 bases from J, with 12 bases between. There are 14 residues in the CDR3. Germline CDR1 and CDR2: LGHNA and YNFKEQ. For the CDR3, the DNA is TGTGCCAGCAGCCAGCGACTAGTAAACGGGGAGCTGTTTTTT. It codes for CASSQRLVNGELFF.

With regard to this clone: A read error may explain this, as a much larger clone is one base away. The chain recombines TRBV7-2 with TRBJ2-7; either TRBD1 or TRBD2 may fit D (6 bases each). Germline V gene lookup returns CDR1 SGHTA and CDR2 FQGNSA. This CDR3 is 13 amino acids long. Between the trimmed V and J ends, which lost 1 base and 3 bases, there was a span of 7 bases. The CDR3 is CASSLEGGYEQYF. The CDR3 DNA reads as TGTGCCAGCAGCTTAGAGGGGGGCTACGAGCAGTACTTC.

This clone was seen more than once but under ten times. DNA of the CDR3: TGTGCCAGCAGCGTTCTACGGGAGAATGAGCAGTTCTTC. It yields the protein CASSVLRENEQFF. This sequence joins TRBV9 and TRBJ2-1, with D possibly being TRBD2 (6 bases). CDR3 length equals 13 residues. CDR1 SGDLS and CDR2 YYNGEE come from the germline V gene. Trimming took 2 bases from V and 7 from J, leaving 10 bases between them.

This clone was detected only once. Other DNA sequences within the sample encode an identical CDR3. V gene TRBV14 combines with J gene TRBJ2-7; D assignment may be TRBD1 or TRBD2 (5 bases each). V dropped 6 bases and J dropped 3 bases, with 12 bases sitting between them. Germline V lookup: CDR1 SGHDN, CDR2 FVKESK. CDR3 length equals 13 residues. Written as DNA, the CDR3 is TGTGCCAGCAGGCCTTCAGGGAGCTACGAGCAGTACTTC. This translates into CASRPSGSYEQYF.

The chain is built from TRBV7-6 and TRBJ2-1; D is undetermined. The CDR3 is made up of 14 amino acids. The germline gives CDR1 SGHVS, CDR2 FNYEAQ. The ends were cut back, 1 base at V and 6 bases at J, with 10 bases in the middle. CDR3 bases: TGTGCCAGCAGCTTAGTCCGAGGAAGCAATGAGCAGTTCTTC. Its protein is CASSLVRGSNEQFF.

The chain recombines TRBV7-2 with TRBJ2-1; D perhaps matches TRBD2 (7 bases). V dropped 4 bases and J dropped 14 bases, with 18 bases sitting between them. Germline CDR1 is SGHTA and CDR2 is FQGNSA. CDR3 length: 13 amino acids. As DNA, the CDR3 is TGTGCCAGCAGCTATACCCCCGGGGGGCAGGAGTTCTTC. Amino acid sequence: CASSYTPGGQEFF. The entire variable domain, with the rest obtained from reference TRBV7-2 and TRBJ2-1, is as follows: GAGVSQSPSNKVTEKGKDVELRCDPISGHTALYWYRQSLGQGLEFLIYFQGNSAPDKSGLPSDRFSAERTGGSVSTLTIQRTQQEDSAVYLCASSYTPGGQEFFGPGTRLTVL.

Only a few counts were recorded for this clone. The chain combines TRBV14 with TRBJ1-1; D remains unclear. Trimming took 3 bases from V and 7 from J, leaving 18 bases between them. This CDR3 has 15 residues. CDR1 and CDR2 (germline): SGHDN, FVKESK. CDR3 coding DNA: TGTGCCAGCAGCCAGACCCCTGGACTGCCGTTTGAAGCTTTCTTT. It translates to CASSQTPGLPFEAFF.

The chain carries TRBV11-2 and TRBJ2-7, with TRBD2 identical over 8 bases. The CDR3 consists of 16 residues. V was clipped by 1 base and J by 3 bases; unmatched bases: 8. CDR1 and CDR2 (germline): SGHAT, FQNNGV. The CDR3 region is CASSLGSGLAYYEQYF. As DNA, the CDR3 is TGTGCCAGCAGCTTAGGTTCCGGACTAGCATACTACGAGCAGTACTTC.

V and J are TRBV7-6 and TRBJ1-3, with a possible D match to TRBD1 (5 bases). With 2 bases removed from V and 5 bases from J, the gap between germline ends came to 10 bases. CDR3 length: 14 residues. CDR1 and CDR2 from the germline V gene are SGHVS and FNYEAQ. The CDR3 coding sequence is TGTGCCAGCAGCTTAATGGGGACCAGAAACACCATATATTTT. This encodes CASSLMGTRNTIYF.

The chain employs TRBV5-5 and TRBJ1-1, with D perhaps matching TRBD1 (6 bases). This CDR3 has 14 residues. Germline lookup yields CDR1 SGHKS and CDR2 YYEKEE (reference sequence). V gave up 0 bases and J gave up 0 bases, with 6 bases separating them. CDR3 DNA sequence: TGTGCCAGCAGCTTGGGGACAGTGAACACTGAAGCTTTCTTT. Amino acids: CASSLGTVNTEAFF.

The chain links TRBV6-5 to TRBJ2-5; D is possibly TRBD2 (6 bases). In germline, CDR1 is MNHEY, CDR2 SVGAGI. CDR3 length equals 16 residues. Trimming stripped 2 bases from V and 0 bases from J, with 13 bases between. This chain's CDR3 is CASSYLAGTNQETQYF. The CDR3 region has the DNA TGTGCCAGCAGTTACCTCGCGGGAACCAACCAAGAGACCCAGTACTTC.

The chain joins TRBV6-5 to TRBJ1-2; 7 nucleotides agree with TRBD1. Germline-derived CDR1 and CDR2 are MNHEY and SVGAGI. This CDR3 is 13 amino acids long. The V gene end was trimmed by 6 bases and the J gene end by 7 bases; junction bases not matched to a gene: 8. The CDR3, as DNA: TGTGCCAGCAGCAACGACAGGGCGGCTGGCTACACCTTC. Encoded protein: CASSNDRAAGYTF.

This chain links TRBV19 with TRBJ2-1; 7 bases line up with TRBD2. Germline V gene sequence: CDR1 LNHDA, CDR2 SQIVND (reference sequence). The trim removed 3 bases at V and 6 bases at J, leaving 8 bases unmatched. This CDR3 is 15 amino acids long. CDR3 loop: CASSIYNGRTNEQFF. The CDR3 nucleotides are TGTGCCAGTAGTATCTATAACGGGAGGACCAATGAGCAGTTCTTC.